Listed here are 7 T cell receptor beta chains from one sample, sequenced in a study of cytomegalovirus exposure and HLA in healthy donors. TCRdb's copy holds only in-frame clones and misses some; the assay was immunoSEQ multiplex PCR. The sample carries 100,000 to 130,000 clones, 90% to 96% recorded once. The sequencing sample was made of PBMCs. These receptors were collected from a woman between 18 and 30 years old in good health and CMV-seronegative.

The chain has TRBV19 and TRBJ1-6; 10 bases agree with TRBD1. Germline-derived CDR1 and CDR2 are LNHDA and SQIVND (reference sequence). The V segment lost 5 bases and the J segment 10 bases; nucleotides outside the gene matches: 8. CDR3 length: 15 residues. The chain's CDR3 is CASSPRTGGASPLHF. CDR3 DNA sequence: TGTGCCAGTAGTCCCAGGACAGGGGGTGCCTCACCCCTCCACTTT.

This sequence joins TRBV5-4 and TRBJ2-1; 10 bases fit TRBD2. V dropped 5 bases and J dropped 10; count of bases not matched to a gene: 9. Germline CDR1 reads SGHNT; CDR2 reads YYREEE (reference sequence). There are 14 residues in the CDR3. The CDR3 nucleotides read TGTGCCAGCAGAATAGCGGGGGGTCCCTGGGAGCAGTTCTTC. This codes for CASRIAGGPWEQFF.

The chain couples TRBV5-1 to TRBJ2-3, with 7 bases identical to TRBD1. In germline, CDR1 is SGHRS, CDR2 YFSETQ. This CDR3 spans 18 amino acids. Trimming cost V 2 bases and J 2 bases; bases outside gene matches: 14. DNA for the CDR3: TGCGCCAGCAGCTTACAGGGGACACAGACACGTAACACAGATACGCAGTATTTT. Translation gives CASSLQGTQTRNTDTQYF.

CDR3 protein: CASSEAGGSPSYGYTF. The CDR3, as DNA: TGTGCCAGCAGTGAAGCGGGGGGGTCTCCAAGCTATGGCTACACCTTC. The chain employs TRBV28 and TRBJ1-2; D perhaps matches TRBD1 (5 bases). Germline V lookup: CDR1 MDHEN, CDR2 SYDVKM. This CDR3 contains 16 residues. With 5 bases removed from V and 4 bases from J, the gap between germline ends came to 20 bases.

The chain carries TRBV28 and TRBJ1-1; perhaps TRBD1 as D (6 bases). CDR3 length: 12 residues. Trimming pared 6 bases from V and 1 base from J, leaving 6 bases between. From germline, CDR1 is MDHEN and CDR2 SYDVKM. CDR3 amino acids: CASRGQNTEAFF. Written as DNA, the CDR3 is TGTGCCAGCAGGGGACAGAACACTGAAGCTTTCTTT.

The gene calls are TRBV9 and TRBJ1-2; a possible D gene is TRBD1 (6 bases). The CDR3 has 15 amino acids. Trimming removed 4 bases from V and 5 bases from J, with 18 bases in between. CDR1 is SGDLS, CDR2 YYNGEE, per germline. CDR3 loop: CASSTQQGSRYGYTF. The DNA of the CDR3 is TGTGCCAGCAGCACACAACAGGGATCCCGATATGGCTACACCTTC.

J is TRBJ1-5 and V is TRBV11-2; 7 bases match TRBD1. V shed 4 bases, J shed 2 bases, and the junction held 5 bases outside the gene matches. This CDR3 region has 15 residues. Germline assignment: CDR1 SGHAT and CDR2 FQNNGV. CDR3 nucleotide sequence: TGTGCCAGCAGCTCCCCTCAGGGGGGCAATCAGCCCCAGCATTTT. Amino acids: CASSSPQGGNQPQHF.